This section outlines one T cell receptor beta chain sequence together with its context. Its antigen remains unidentified. Base qualities are missing; no much larger clone stands one base away. For CDR1 and CDR2, the germline V gene lists SGDLS and YYNGEE. The CDR3 has 15 amino acids, counting the end cysteine and phenylalanine. Left in the record is the CDR3 DNA by itself, 45 bases read in frame from the first base. A distance of 12 bases separates the germline ends of V and J, which lose 2 bases and 3 bases respectively. This record comes from a study of blood T cell repertoires in COVID-19 (dated by TCRdb to the early 2020s). About the study as a whole: Samples from collaborators originated in the United States, Italy and Spain and spanned both the acute and convalescent phases of COVID-19. The prospective study material was composed of cDNA or gDNA derived from T cells, B-cell-depleted T cells, or PBMCs. Deeply sampled blood TCRbeta repertoires from subjects exposed to, actively infected with, or recovered from COVID-19 were included in the dataset. The repertoires were released in a freely available public database intended as a resource for research on the immune response to SARS-CoV-2. The sample metadata nearly always contained a de-identified subject ID, COVID-19 status, age in years and sex. Where available, HLA class I and class II types were obtained from metadata supplied by the sample provider rather than from assay-based typing. The samples were drawn from two sources: the first 160 participants of the ongoing ImmuneRACE study, and fewer than 1,500 subjects contributed by 6 global collaborators.

The immunoSEQ Assay, a bias-controlled multiplex PCR, was used to amplify TCRbeta CDR3 regions from genomic DNA. The original methods were these. The number of nucleated cells in each sample was estimated by amplification of reference gene primers within the assay. To quantify the absolute abundance of each unique TCRbeta CDR3 rearrangement, sequence reads were collapsed and filtered. For each sample, productive Simpson clonality was calculated by taking the square root of Simpson's diversity index across productive rearrangements. Here the immuneACCESS table is served through TCRdb, limited to in-frame sequences with V and J called. Missing clones are a known gap in these copies; in checked studies unresolved V genes cover under half, and the rest lacks a known reason. Clonal size and the V and J genes are those of that table, whereas D and trimming came from the DNA. Present in this sample are roughly 300,000 clones, approximately 89% of which were seen just once. Of the sample, under 5.5% falls within the top ten clones.

The full study reports these points: The quantity of clinical and demographic metadata differed by source and by participant and was supplied without curation.

Participants in the prospective study were enrolled through a virtual design, were aged roughly 18 to 100 years, and lived in approximately 25 United States geographic areas. In the prospective study, cohorts were assigned on the basis of participant-reported clinical history obtained from a screening survey and a study questionnaire. ImmuneRACE Cohort 3 recovered participants were defined by two consecutive negative NP/OP PCR tests, healthcare professional clearance, or symptom resolution. In the prospective study, mobile phlebotomists collected whole blood, serum and a nasopharyngeal or oropharyngeal swab from each participant. Participants in the prospective study had the option to provide additional blood draws and questionnaires over a roughly two-month period. Blood samples from the prospective study were shipped frozen or at room temperature prior to DNA extraction.

The chain uses TRBV9 and TRBJ1-5; the D gene assignment is ambiguous. The clonotype originates from a woman aged 25 to 39 who had recovered from COVID-19. The sequenced sample was PBMCs or T cells enriched from blood (not recorded which). CDR3 sequence: CASSVDSRFNQPQHF. The nucleotide sequence is TGTGCCAGCAGCGTTGACTCCCGCTTCAATCAGCCCCAGCATTTT.